This TCR beta chain was identified in a study of T cells after yellow fever vaccination (dated by TCRdb to between 2018 and 2021). Some background on the complete study: Libraries from fractions with low cell numbers were prepared with the SMART-Seq v4 Ultra Low Input RNA kit. Bulk TCR alpha and beta repertoires were sequenced longitudinally to track T-cell clones before and after primary and booster YFV17D yellow fever vaccination. The cohort comprised two healthy male donors, one aged 18 to 30 and one aged 30 to 40 years. Blood samples were taken at several timepoints before and after primary and secondary immunization, and bulk PBMC replicates and cell subsets were isolated.

V was cut back by 2 bases and J by 3 bases, leaving a gap of 16 bases between them. The germline V gene yields LGHNA for CDR1 and YNFKEQ for CDR2. Counted from cysteine to phenylalanine, this CDR3 has 16 amino acids. CDR3 DNA only is kept here, 48 bases in frame from base 1. TCR cDNA was made using 5'RACE template switching, a step that added a universal primer site and unique molecular identifiers. cDNA synthesis was primed from both the TCR alpha and TCR beta constant segments. Library amplification involved two PCR steps, and the second step added sample barcodes and sequencing adapters. Sequencing of libraries was performed on Illumina HiSeq 2500 (2x100 bp) or NovaSeq (2x150 bp). The authors' pipeline ran thus. Reads were demultiplexed and collapsed into UMI consensus sequences with MIGEC, and V(D)J alignment was performed with MiXCR. Clonotypes responding to the vaccine were identified with edgeR on replicate PBMC samples, with the criteria of FDR below 0.01 and a log2 fold change above 5 up to day 15. Bulk clonotypes were assigned CD4 or CD8 identity according to which sequenced CD4 or CD8 repertoire held them at higher abundance. The raw public data were reprocessed by TCRdb itself: fastp quality trimming at Q25, MiXCR clonotype calling, in-frame beta chains only. Rows merge per CDR3 protein into single entries with the most common DNA and genes. TCRdb assigned the V and J calls; the authors' analysis was not used. The sample data list about 75,000 distinct CDR3 sequences, and 7.3% of these were observed just once. About 27% of the sample is held by the ten biggest clonotypes.

Broad study findings and their caveats: Because only a couple of donors were included in the study, the extent to which the findings can be generalized is limited. After the booster, most clones that had expanded after primary vaccination were detected again (roughly 96% of CD4 and around nine tenths of CD8), suggesting broad maintenance of memory. A small share of clonotypes occurred in both CD4 and CD8 compartments, likely arising from convergent recombination. Compared with the primary T-cell response, the secondary T-cell response was faster but weaker, reaching its peak on day 5 rather than on day 15. Computational filtering was needed because FACS-sorted repertoires could contain abundant contaminating clonotypes from the bulk population.

The sample's treatment or condition, from its label and the paper: live attenuated yellow fever vaccine strain. A standard Ficoll-Paque protocol was used to isolate PBMCs from peripheral blood. Dynabeads CD4 and CD8 positive selection kits were used to isolate the CD4 and CD8 T-cell fractions. TriZol was used to extract RNA from bulk PBMCs, CD4 and CD8 fractions, and dextramer-positive and dextramer-negative fractions. Points on this clonotype: Its antigen is currently not known. The sample holds no much larger clone one base away, and base qualities are not on file.

The rearranged chain carries TRBV4-2 and TRBJ1-2; tentative D gene TRBD1, with 6 bases matching. The material sequenced was CD8+ T cells sorted from PBMCs, taken 10 to 11 days after the first yellow fever vaccination. This TCR was sampled from a man between 18 and 35 years old who received the YFV17D yellow fever vaccine. The DNA is TGTGCCAGCAGCCAACGTACAGGGAAAACTGACTATGGCTACACCTTC. This yields the protein CASSQRTGKTDYGYTF.